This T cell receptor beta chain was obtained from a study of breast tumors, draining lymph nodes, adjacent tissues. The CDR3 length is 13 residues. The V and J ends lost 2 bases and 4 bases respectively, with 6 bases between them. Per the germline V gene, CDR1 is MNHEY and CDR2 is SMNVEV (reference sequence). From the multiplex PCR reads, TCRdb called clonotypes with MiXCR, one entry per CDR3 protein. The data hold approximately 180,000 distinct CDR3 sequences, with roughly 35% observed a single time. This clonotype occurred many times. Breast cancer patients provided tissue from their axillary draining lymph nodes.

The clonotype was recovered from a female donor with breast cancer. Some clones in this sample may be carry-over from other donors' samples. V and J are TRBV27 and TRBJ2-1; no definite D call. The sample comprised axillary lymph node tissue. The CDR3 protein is CASSLIGYNEQFF. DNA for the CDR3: TGTGCCAGCAGTTTAATTGGGTACAATGAGCAGTTCTTC.